This TCR beta chain appears in the sequencing data of a study of blood T cells in healthy people across ages. V was clipped by 0 bases and J by 6 bases; unmatched bases: 6. The CDR3 sequence is 15 residues long. Germline V gene sequence: CDR1 SGHRS, CDR2 YFSETQ. A J-beta primer mix and a sample-barcoded 5' primer were used in a second PCR of about 6 to 12 cycles. TCRdb processed the 5' RACE reads anew with MiXCR; each CDR3 protein has one entry. The repertoire holds fewer than 2 million distinct CDR3 sequences, with more than 35% as singletons. Source material: blood. This TCR was sampled from a human donor in good health. The V and J genes are TRBV5-1 and TRBJ1-2; 9 nucleotides match TRBD1. Here the CDR3 DNA reads TGCGCCAGCAGCTTGGAGGACAGGGGAGTAGATGGCTACACCTTC. Protein: CASSLEDRGVDGYTF.